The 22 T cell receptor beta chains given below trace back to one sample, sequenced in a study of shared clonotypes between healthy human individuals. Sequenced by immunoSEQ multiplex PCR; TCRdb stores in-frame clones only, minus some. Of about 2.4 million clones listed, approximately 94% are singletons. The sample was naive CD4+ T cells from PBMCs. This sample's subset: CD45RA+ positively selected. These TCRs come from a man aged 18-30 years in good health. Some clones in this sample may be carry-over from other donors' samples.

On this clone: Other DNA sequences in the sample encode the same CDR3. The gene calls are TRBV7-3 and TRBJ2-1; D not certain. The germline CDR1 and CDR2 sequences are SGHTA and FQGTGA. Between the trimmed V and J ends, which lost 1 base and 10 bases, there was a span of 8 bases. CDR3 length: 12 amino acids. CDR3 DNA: TGTGCCAGCAGCTTAATAGGGCGAGAGCAGTTCTTC. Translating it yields CASSLIGREQFF.

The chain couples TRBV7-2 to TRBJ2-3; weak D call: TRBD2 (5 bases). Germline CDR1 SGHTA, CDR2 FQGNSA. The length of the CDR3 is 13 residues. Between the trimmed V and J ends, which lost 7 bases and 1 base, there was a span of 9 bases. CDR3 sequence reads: CASIPAGTDTQYF. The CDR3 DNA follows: TGTGCCAGCATCCCAGCGGGCACAGATACGCAGTATTTT.

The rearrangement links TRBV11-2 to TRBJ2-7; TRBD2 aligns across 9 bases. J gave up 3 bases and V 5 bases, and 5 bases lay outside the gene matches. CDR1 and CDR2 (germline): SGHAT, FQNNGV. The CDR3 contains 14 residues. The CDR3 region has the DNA TGTGCCAGCAGCCCAGGTAGCGGGGGCTACGAGCAGTACTTC. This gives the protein CASSPGSGGYEQYF.

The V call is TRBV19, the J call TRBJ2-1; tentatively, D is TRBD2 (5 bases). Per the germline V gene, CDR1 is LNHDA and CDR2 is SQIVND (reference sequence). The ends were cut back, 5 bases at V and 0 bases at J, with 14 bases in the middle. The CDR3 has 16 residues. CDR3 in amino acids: CASSRQSGSSYNEQFF. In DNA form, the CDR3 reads TGTGCCAGTAGTCGTCAAAGCGGCTCCTCCTACAATGAGCAGTTCTTC.

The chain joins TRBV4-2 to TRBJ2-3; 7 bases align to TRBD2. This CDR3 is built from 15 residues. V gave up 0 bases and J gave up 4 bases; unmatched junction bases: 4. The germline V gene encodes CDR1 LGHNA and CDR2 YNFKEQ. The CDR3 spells CASSQDLRGADTQYF. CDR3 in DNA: TGTGCCAGCAGCCAAGATCTTCGGGGGGCAGATACGCAGTATTTT.

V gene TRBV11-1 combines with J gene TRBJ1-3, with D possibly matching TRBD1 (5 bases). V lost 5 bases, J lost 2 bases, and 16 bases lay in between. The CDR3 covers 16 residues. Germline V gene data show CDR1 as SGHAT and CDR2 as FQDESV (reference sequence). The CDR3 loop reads CASSPRRGEPGNTIYF. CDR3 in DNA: TGTGCCAGCAGCCCCCGAAGGGGTGAACCTGGAAACACCATATATTTT.

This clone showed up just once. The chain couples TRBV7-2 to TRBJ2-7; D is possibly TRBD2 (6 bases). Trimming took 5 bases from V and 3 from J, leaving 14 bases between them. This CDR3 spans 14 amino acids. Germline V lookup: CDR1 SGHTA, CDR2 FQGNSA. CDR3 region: CASSAQGGGYEQYF. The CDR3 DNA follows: TGTGCCAGCAGCGCTCAGGGAGGAGGCTACGAGCAGTACTTC.

CDR3 amino acids: CASSSGTGLQETQYF. The DNA for the CDR3 is TGTGCCAGCAGCAGCGGGACAGGGCTACAAGAGACCCAGTACTTC. J is TRBJ2-5 and V is TRBV5-4, with 9 bases identical to TRBD1. V shed 4 bases and J 2 bases; nucleotides not matched to a gene: 6. Per germline, CDR1 SGHNT and CDR2 YYREEE (reference sequence). CDR3 length: 15 amino acids.

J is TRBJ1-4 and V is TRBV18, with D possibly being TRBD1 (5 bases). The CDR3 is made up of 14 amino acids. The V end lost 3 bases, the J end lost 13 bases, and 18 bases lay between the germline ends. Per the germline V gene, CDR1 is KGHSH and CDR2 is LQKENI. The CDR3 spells CASSPQSQEGRLFF. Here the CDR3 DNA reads TGTGCCAGCTCACCCCAAAGTCAGGAGGGACGACTGTTTTTT.

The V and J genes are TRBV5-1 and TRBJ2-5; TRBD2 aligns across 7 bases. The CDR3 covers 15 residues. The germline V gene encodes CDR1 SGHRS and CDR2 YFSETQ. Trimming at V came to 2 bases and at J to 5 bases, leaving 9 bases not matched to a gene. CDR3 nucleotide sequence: TGCGCCAGCAGCTTCGTGGCGGGAGTGATCGAGACCCAGTACTTC. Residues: CASSFVAGVIETQYF.

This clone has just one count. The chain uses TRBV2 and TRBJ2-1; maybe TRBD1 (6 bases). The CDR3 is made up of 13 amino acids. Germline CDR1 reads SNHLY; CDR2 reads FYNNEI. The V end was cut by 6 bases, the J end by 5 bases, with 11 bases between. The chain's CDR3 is CASSGYRDNEQFF. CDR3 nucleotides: TGTGCCAGCAGCGGATACAGGGACAATGAGCAGTTCTTC.

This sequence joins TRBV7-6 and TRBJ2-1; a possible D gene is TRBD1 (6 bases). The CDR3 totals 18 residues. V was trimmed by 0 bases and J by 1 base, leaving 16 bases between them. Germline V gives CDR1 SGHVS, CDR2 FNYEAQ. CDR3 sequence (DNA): TGTGCCAGCAGCTTAGCGAGAGACAGGCCCGAATCCTACAATGAGCAGTTCTTC. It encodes CASSLARDRPESYNEQFF.

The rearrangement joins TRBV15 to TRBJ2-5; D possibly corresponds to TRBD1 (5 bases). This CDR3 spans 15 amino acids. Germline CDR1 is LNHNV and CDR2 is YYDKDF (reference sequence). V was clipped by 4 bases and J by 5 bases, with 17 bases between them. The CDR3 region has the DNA TGTGCCACCAGCACTAAGGACACGGGTAAGGAGACCCAGTACTTC. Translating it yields CATSTKDTGKETQYF. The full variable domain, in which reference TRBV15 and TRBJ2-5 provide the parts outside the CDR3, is DAMVIQNPRYQVTQFGKPVTLSCSQTLNHNVMYWYQQKSSQAPKLLFHYYDKDFNNEADTPDNFQSRRPNTSFCFLDIRSPGLGDTAMYLCATSTKDTGKETQYFGPGTRLLVL.

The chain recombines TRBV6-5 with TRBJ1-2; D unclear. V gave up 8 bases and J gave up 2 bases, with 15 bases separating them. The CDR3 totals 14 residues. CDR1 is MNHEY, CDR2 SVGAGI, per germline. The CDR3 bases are TGTGCCAGCTCATGGAACCGCCAAAACTATGGCTACACCTTC. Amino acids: CASSWNRQNYGYTF.

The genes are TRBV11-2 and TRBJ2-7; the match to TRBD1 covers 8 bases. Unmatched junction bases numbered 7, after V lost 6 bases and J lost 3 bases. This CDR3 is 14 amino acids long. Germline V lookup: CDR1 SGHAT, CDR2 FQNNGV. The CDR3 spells CASSGWTGRYEQYF. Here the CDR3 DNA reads TGTGCCAGCAGTGGTTGGACAGGGCGCTACGAGCAGTACTTC.

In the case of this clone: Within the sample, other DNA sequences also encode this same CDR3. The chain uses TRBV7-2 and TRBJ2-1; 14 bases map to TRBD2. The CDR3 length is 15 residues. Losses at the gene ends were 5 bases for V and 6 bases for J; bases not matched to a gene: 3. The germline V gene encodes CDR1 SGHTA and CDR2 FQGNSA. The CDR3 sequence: CASSLGLAGGNEQFF. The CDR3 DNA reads TGTGCCAGCAGCCTTGGACTAGCGGGAGGCAATGAGCAGTTCTTC.

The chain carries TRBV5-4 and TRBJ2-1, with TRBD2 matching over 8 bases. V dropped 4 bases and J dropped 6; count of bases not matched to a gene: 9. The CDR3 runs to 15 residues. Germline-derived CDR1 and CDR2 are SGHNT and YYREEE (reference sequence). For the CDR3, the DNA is TGTGCCAGCAGCAGGGTCTTTAGCGGGACCAATGAGCAGTTCTTC. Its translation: CASSRVFSGTNEQFF.

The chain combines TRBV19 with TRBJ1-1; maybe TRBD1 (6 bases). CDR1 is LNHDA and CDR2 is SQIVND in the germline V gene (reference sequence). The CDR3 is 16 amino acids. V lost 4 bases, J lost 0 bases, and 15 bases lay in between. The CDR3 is CASSTGTDSMNTEAFF. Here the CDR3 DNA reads TGTGCCAGTAGTACAGGAACGGACAGTATGAACACTGAAGCTTTCTTT.

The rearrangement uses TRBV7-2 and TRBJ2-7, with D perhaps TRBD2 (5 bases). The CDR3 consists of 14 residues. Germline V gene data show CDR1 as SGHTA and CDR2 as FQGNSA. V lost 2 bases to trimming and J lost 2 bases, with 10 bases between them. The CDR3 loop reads CASSLRTGTYEQYF. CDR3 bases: TGTGCCAGCAGCTTACGGACGGGGACCTACGAGCAGTACTTC. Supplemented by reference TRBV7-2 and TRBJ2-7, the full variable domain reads GAGVSQSPSNKVTEKGKDVELRCDPISGHTALYWYRQSLGQGLEFLIYFQGNSAPDKSGLPSDRFSAERTGGSVSTLTIQRTQQEDSAVYLCASSLRTGTYEQYFGPGTRLTVT.

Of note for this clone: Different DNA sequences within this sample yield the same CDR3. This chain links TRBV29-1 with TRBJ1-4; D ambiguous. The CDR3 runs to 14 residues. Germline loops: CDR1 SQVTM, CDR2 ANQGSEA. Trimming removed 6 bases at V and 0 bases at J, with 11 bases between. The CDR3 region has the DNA TGCAGCGTCCGGACGGTTGCAACTAATGAAAAACTGTTTTTT. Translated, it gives CSVRTVATNEKLFF.

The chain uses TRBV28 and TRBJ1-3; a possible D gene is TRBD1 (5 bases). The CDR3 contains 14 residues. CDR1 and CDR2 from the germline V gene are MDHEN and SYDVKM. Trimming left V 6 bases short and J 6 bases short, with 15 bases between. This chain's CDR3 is CASSGEGEINTIYF. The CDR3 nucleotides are TGTGCCAGCAGCGGGGAAGGGGAGATAAACACCATATATTTT.

CDR3 region: CASSEHGNYGYTF. The CDR3, as DNA: TGTGCCAGCAGTGAACACGGCAACTATGGCTACACCTTC. This chain links TRBV25-1 with TRBJ1-2; D is unclear. The CDR3 runs to 13 residues. The germline V gene has CDR1 MGHDK and CDR2 SYGVNS. The V end lost 2 bases, the J end lost 2 bases, and 6 bases lay between the germline ends.